This T cell receptor (beta chain) stems from a study of T-cell reconstitution after alpha-beta-depleted transplantation in children. A TCRbeta library incorporating unique molecular identifiers was prepared. One entry per CDR3 protein, called by TCRdb with MiXCR from the PCR reads. This sample yields about 640,000 distinct CDR3 sequences, of which 16% are seen a single time; over 0.95% belongs to the top ten. V gave up 7 bases and J gave up 9 bases, with 16 bases separating them. Germline V gene data show CDR1 as MDHEN and CDR2 as SYDVKM. The CDR3 is 13 residues long. The specimen was PBMCs from the stem cell graft donor, collected from the stem cell graft. J is TRBJ1-5 and V is TRBV28; no clear D gene. The receptor's source is a human donor who donated a stem cell graft to a child with acute myeloid leukemia. CDR3 DNA: TGTGCCAGCAACCCGGGCTCGGAAGGGCCCCAGCATTTT. It is translated as CASNPGSEGPQHF.